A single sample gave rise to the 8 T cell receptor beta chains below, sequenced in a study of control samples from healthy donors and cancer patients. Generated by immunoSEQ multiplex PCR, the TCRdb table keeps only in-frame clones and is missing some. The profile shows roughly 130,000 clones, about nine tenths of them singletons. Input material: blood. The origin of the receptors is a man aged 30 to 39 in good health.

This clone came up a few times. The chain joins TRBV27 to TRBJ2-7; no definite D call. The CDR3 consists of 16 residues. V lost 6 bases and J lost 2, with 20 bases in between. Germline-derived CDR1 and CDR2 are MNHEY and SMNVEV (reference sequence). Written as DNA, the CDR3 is TGTGCCAGCAGCCGCCTAAGGACCTCCCTCCCCTACGAGCAGTACTTC. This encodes CASSRLRTSLPYEQYF.

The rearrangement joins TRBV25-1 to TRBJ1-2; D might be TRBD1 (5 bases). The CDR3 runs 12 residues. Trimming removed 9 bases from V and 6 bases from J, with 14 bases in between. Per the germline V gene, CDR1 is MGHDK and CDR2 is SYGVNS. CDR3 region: CARGDGPDGYTF. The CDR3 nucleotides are TGTGCCAGGGGGGATGGGCCCGATGGCTACACCTTC.

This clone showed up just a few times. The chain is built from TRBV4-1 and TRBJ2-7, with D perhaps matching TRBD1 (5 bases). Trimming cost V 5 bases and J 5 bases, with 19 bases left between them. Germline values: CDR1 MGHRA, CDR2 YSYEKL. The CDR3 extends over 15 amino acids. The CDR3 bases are TGCGCCAGCAGCAACCAAGGATCAGGGAACAACGAGCAGTACTTC. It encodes CASSNQGSGNNEQYF.

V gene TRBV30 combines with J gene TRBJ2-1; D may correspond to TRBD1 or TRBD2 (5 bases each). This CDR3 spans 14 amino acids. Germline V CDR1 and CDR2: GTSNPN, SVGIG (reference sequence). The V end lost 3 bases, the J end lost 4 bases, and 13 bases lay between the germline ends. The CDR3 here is CAWRGPYNYNEQFF. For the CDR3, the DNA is TGTGCCTGGAGGGGACCCTATAATTACAATGAGCAGTTCTTC.

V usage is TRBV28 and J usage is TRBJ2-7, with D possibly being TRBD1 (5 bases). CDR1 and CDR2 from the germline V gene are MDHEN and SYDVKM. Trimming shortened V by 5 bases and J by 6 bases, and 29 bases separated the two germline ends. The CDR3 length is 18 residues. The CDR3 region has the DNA TGTGCCAGCAGTCCGTACCCCACGGGCAGGGAACAGTTTGGCGAGCAGTACTTC. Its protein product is CASSPYPTGREQFGEQYF.

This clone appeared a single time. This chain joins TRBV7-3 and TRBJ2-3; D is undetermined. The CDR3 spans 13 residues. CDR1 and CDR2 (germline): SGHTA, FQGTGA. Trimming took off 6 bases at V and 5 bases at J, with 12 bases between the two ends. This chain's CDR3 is CASSSVGLDTQYF. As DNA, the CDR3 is TGTGCCAGCAGTTCTGTTGGGCTAGATACGCAGTATTTT. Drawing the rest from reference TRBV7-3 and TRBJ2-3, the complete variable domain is GAGVSQTPSNKVTEKGKYVELRCDPISGHTALYWYRQSLGQGPEFLIYFQGTGAADDSGLPNDRFFAVRPEGSVSTLKIQRTERGDSAVYLCASSSVGLDTQYFGPGTRLTVL.

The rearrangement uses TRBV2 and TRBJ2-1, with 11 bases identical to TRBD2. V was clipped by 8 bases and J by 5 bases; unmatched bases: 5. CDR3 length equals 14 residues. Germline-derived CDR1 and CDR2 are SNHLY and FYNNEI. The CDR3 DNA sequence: TGTGCCAGCCGAGTGGGACTAGCGGACAATGAGCAGTTCTTC. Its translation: CASRVGLADNEQFF.

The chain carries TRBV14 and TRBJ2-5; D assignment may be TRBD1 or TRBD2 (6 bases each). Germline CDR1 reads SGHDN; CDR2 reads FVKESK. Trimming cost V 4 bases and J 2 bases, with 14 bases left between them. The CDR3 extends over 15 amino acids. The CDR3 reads CASSPTGGGQETQYF. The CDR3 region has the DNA TGTGCCAGCAGCCCAACCGGAGGGGGGCAAGAGACCCAGTACTTC.